This T cell receptor (beta chain) was profiled in a study of shared clonotypes between healthy human individuals. Study summary: CD4 naive and memory got three plates each, CD8 naive two, CD8 memory one.

Naive CD8 cells lacked CD45RO, underwent positive selection for CCR7 and left out terminally differentiated effector memory CD45RA+ cells. Profiling relied on immunoSEQ multiplex PCR, and the TCRdb table lists in-frame clones only, not all of them. The repertoire holds around 2.1 million clones, with about 93% as singletons. With regard to this clone: The antigen remains unidentified.

CDR3 length: 14 amino acids. The germline CDR1 and CDR2 sequences are GTSNPN and SVGIG (reference sequence). V lost 3 bases to trimming and J lost 5 bases, with 16 bases between them. Study conclusions and caveats: Naive subsets generally had larger estimated richness than memory subsets.

What was sequenced was naive CD8+ T cells from PBMCs. The chain has TRBV30 and TRBJ1-2; D might be TRBD1 (5 bases). This TCR was recovered from a man aged 18 to 29 in good health. Some clones in this sample may be carry-over from other donors' samples. As DNA, the CDR3 is TGTGCCTGGAGCCCTGGGACGGGACTTTATGGCTACACCTTC. Its protein product is CAWSPGTGLYGYTF.